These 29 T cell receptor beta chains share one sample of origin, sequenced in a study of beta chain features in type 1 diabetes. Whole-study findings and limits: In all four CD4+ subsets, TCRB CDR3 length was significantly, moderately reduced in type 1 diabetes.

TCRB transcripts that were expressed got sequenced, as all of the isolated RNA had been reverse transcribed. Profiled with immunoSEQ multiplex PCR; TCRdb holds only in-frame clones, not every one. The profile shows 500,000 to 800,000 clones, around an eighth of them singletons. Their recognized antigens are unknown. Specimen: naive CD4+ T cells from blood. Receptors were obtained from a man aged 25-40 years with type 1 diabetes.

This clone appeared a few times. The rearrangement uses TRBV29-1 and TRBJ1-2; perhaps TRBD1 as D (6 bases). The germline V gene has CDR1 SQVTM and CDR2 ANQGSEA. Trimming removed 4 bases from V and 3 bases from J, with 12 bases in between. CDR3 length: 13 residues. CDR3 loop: CSVVWTEYYGYTF. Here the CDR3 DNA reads TGCAGCGTTGTATGGACAGAATACTATGGCTACACCTTC.

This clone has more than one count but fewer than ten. CDR3 DNA: TGCGCCAGCACCCCGGATCTTGGATGGACAGGGGGCAACACTGAAGCTTTCTTT. This translates into CASTPDLGWTGGNTEAFF. This sequence joins TRBV5-1 and TRBJ1-1; 11 bases are a match to TRBD1. Germline trimming cut 6 bases from V and 2 bases from J; bases unmatched to any gene: 15. The CDR3 totals 18 residues. Germline CDR1 reads SGHRS; CDR2 reads YFSETQ.

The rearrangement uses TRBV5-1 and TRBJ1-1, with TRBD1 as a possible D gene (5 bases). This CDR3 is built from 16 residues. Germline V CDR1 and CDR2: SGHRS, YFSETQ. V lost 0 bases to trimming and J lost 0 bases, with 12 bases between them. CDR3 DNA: TGCGCCAGCAGCTTGGACACAGGAGTCATGAACACTGAAGCTTTCTTT. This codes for CASSLDTGVMNTEAFF.

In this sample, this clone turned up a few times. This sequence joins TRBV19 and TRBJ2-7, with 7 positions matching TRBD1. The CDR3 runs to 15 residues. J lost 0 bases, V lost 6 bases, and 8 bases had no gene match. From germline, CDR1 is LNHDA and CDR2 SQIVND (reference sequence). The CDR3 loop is CASRDGTASSYEQYF. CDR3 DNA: TGTGCCAGTAGAGACGGGACAGCCAGCTCCTACGAGCAGTACTTC.

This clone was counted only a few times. The CDR3 DNA follows: TGTGCCAGCAGCGTAGGGACGTCGGATACGCAGTATTTT. Its translation: CASSVGTSDTQYF. The chain is built from TRBV9 and TRBJ2-3; D is unclear. The CDR3 is made up of 13 amino acids. The ends were cut back, 0 bases at V and 6 bases at J, with 8 bases in the middle. Germline V gene data show CDR1 as SGDLS and CDR2 as YYNGEE.

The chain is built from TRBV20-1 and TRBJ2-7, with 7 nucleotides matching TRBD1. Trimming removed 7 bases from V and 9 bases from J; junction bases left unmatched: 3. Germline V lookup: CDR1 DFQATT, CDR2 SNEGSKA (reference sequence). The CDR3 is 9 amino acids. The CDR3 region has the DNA TGCAGTGGGGACAGTCGGCAGTACTTC. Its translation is CSGDSRQYF.

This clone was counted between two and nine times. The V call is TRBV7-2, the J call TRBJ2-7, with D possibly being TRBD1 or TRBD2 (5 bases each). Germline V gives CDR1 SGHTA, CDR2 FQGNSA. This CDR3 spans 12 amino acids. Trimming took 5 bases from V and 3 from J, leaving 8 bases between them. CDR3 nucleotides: TGTGCCAGCAGCGGGGACGTCTACGAGCAGTACTTC. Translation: CASSGDVYEQYF.

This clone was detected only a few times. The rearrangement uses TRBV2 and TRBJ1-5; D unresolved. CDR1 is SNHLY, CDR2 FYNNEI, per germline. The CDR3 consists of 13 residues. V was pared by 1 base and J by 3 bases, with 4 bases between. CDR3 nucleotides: TGTGCCAGCAGTGAAGGGGCCAATCAGCCCCAGCATTTT. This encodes CASSEGANQPQHF.

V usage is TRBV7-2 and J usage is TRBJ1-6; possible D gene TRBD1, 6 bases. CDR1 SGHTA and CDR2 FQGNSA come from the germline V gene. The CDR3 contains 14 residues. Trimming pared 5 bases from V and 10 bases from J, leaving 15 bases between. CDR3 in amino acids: CASSNRVGESPLHF. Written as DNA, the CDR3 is TGTGCCAGCAGCAACAGGGTTGGTGAATCACCCCTCCACTTT.

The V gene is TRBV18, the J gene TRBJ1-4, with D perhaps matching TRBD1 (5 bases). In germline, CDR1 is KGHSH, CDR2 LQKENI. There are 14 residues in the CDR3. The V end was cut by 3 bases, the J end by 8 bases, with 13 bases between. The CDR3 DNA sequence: TGTGCCAGCTCACCGCAGGGAGCGGGGGAAAAACTGTTTTTT. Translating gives CASSPQGAGEKLFF.

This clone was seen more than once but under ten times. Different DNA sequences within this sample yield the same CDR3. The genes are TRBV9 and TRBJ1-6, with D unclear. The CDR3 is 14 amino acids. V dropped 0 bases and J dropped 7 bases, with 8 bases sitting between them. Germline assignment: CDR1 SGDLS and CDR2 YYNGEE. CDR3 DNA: TGTGCCAGCAGCGTAGAAGGGCTGAATTCACCCCTCCACTTT. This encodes CASSVEGLNSPLHF.

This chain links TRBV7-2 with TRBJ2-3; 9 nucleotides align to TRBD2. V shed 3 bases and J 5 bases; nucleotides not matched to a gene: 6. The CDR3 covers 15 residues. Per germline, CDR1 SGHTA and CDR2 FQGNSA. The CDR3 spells CASSFLAGRGDTQYF. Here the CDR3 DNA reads TGTGCCAGCAGCTTTCTAGCGGGGAGGGGAGATACGCAGTATTTT. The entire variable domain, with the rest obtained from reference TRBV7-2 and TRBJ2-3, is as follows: GAGVSQSPSNKVTEKGKDVELRCDPISGHTALYWYRQSLGQGLEFLIYFQGNSAPDKSGLPSDRFSAERTGGSVSTLTIQRTQQEDSAVYLCASSFLAGRGDTQYFGPGTRLTVL.

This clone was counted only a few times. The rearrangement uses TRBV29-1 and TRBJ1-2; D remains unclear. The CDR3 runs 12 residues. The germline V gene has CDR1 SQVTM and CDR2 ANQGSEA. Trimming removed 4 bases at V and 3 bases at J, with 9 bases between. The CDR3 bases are TGCAGCGTTGTCGGGGTGGACTATGGCTACACCTTC. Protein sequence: CSVVGVDYGYTF.

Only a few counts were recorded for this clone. This chain's CDR3 is CASSSGLAGLTDEQFF. The CDR3 DNA follows: TGTGCCAGCAGTTCGGGACTAGCGGGGCTTACGGATGAGCAGTTCTTC. The chain links TRBV6-5 to TRBJ2-1; 13 nucleotides align to TRBD2. This CDR3 region has 16 residues. With V trimmed by 4 bases and J by 8 bases, 8 bases remained unmatched. The germline gives CDR1 MNHEY, CDR2 SVGAGI.

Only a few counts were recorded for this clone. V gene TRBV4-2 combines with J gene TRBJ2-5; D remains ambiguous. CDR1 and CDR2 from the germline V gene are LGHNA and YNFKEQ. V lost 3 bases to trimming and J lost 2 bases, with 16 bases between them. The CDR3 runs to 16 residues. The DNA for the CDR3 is TGTGCCAGCAGCCAGGTATCGCATCGAGATCAAGAGACCCAGTACTTC. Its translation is CASSQVSHRDQETQYF.

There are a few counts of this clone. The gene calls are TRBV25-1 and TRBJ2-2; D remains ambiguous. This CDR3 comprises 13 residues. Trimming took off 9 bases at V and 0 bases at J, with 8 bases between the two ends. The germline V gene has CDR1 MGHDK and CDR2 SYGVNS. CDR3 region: CASQTPNTGELFF. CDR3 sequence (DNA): TGTGCCAGTCAGACACCGAACACCGGGGAGCTGTTTTTT.

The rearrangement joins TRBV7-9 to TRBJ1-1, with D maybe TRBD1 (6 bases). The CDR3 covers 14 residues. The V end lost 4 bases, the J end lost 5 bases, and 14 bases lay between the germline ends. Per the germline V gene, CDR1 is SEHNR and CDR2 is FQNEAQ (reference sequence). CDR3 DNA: TGTGCCAGCAGCTCCCCCAGGGGCACAACTGAAGCTTTCTTT. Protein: CASSSPRGTTEAFF.

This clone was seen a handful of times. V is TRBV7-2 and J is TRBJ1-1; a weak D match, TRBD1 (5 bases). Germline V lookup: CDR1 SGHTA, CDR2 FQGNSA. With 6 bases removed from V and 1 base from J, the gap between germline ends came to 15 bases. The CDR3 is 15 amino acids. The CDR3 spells CASSPAGGRNTEAFF. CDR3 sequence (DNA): TGTGCCAGCAGTCCGGCCGGGGGGAGGAACACTGAAGCTTTCTTT.

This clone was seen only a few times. CDR3 sequence reads: CASSHKAGTANTEAFF. The DNA of the CDR3 is TGCGCCAGCAGCCACAAAGCCGGGACAGCGAACACTGAAGCTTTCTTT. The V and J genes are TRBV4-1 and TRBJ1-1, with 7 nucleotides matching TRBD1. V was pared by 3 bases and J by 1 base, with 8 bases of the junction left unmatched. CDR3 length: 16 amino acids. The germline gives CDR1 MGHRA, CDR2 YSYEKL.

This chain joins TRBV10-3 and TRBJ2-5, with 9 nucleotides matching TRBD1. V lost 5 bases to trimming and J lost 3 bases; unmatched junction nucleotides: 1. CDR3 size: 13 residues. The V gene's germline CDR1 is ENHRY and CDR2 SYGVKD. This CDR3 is CAISRTGEETQYF. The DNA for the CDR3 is TGTGCCATCAGTCGGACAGGGGAAGAGACCCAGTACTTC.

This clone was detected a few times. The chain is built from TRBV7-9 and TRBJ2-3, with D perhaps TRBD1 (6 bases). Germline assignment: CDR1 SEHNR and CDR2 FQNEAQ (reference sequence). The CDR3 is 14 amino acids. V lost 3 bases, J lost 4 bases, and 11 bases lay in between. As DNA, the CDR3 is TGTGCCAGCAGCTTTGGACAGTATCCAGATACGCAGTATTTT. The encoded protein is CASSFGQYPDTQYF.

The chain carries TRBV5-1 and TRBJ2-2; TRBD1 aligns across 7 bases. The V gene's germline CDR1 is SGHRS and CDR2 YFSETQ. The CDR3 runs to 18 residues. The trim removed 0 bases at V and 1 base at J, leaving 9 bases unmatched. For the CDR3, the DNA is TGCGCCAGCAGCTTGGAAGGGACAGCCCTACTGAACACCGGGGAGCTGTTTTTT. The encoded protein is CASSLEGTALLNTGELFF. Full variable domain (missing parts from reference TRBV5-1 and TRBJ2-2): KAGVTQTPRYLIKTRGQQVTLSCSPISGHRSVSWYQQTPGQGLQFLFEYFSETQRNKGNFPGRFSGRQFSNSRSEMNVSTLELGDSALYLCASSLEGTALLNTGELFFGEGSRLTVL.

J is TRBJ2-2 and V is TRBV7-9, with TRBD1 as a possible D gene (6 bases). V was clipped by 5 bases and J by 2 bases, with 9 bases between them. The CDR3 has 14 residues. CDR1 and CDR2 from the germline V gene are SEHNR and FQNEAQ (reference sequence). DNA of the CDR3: TGTGCCAGCAGCGAGGACAGTAACACCGGGGAGCTGTTTTTT. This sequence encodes CASSEDSNTGELFF.

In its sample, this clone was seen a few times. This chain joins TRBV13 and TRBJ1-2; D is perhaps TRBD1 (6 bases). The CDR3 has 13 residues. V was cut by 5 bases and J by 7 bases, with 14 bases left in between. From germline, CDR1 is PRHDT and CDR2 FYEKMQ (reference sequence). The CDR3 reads CASSVQGLPGYTF. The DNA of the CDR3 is TGTGCCAGCAGCGTACAGGGTCTTCCTGGCTACACCTTC.

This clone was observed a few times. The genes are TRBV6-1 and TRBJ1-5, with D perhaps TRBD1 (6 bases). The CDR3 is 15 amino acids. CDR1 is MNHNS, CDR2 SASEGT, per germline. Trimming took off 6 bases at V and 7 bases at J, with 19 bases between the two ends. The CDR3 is CASRVRRGGNQPQHF. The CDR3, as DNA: TGTGCCAGCAGGGTTCGAAGGGGGGGAAACCAGCCCCAGCATTTT.

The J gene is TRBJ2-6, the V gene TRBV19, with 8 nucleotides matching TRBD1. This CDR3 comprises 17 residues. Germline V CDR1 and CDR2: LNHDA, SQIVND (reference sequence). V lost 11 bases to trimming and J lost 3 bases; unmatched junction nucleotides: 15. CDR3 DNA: TGTGCCGCCCGCTCAGTTCAGGGGGCGGATGGGGCCAACGTCCTGACTTTC. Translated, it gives CAARSVQGADGANVLTF.

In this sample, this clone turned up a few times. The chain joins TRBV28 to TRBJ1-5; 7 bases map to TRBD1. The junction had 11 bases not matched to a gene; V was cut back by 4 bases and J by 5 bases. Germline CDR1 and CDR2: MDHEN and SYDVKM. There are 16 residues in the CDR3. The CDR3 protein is CASSSPLQGWDQPQHF. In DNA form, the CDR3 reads TGTGCCAGCAGTTCCCCTCTACAGGGGTGGGATCAGCCCCAGCATTTT.

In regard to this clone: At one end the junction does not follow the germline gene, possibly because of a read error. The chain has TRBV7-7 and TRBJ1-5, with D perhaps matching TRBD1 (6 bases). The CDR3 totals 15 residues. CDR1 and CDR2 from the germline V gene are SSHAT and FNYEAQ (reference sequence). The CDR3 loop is CASNRVSRGDQPQHF. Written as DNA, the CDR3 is TGTGCTAGCAACCGGGTGTCTAGGGGGGATCAGCCCCAGCATTTT.

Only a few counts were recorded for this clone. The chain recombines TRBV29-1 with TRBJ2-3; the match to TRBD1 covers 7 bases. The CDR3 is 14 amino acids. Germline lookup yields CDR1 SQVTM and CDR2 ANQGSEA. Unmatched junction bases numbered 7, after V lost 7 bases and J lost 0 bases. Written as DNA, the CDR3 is TGCAGCGCTGGGACAGTAACTAGCACAGATACGCAGTATTTT. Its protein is CSAGTVTSTDTQYF.